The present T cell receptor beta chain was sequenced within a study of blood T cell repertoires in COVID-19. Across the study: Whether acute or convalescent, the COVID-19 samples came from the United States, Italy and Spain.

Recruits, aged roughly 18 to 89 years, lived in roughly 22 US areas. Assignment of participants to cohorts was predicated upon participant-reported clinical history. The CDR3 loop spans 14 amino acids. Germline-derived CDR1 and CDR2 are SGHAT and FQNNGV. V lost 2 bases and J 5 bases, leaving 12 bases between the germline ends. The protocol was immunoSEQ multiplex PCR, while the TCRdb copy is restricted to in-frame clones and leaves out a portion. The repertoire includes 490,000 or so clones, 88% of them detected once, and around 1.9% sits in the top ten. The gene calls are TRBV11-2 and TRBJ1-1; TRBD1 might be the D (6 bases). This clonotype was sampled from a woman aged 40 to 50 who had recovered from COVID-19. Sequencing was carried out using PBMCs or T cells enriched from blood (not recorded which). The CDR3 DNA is TGTGCCAGCAGCTTAACGGACAGACGGACTGAAGCTTTCTTT. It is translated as CASSLTDRRTEAFF.